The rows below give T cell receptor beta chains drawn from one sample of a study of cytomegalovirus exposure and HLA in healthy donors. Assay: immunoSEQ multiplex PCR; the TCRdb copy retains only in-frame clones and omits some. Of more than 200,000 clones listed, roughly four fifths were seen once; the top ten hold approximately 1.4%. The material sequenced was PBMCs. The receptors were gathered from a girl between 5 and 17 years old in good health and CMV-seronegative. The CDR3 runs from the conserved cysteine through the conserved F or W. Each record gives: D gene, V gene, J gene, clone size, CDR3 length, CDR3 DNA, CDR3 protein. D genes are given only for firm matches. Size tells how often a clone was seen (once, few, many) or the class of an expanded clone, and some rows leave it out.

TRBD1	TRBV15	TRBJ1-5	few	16	TGTGCCACCAGCAGAGATTCCGGGACAGGAGTCCAGCCCCAGCATTTT	CATSRDSGTGVQPQHF
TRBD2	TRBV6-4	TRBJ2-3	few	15	TGTGCCAGCAGTGACTCGGGAGCGGGGGGGGATACGCAGTATTTT	CASSDSGAGGDTQYF
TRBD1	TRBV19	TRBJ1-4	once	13	TGTGCCACCGCGGGACAGCTTAATGAAAAACTGTTTTTT	CATAGQLNEKLFF
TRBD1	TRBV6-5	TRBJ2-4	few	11	TGTGCCAGCAGACAAGGAGACAGGGCATACTTC	CASRQGDRAYF
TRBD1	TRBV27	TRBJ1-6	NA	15	TGTGCCAGCAGTTTAGAGGGGGCGGGTAATTCACCCCTCCACTTT	CASSLEGAGNSPLHF
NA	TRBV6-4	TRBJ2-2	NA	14	TGTGCCAGCAGACGGAGTATGGAAGCCGGGGAGCTGTTTTTT	CASRRSMEAGELFF
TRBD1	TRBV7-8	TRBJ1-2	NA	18	TGTGCCAGCAGCCAGTTTTCAGTTCCGGGACAGGCCCCCTATGGCTACACCTTC	CASSQFSVPGQAPYGYTF
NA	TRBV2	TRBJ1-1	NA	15	TGTGCCACCGACACTGATCAGGGGAAGAACCCTGAAGCTTTCTTT	CATDTDQGKNPEAFF
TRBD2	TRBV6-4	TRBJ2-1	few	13	TGTGCCAGCAGTCGACTAGCGGAAGATGAGCAGTTCTTC	CASSRLAEDEQFF
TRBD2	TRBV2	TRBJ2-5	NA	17	TGTGCCAGCAGTGAATTCCTGGCGGGGGGGAGACAAGAGACCCAGTACTTC	CASSEFLAGGRQETQYF
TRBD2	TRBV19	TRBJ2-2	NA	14	TGTGCCAGTAGTATTGGGAGGGCCCCCGGGGAGCTGTTTTTT	CASSIGRAPGELFF
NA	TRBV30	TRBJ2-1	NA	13	TGTGCCTGGACTCTGGTACGGGGTAATGAGCAGTTCTTC	CAWTLVRGNEQFF
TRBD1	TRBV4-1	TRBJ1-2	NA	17	TGCGCCAGCAGCCTACAGGGGGTCGGGGGTTCGGACTATGGCTACACCTTC	CASSLQGVGGSDYGYTF
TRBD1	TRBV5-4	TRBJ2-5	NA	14	TGTGCCAGCGATGGGGGACAGGGGAAAGAGACCCAGTACTTC	CASDGGQGKETQYF
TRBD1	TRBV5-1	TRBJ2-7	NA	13	TGCGCCAGCAGCTTCCTACAGGGGTACGAGCAGTACTTC	CASSFLQGYEQYF
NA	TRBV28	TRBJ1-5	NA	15	TGTGCCAGCAGTTTTCGGCAGGCGAGCAATCAGCCCCAGCATTTT	CASSFRQASNQPQHF
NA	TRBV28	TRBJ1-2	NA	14	TGTGCCAGCAGCGGGCGCGGGGCGGGCTATGGCTACACCTTC	CASSGRGAGYGYTF
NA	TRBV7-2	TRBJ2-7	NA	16	TGTGCCAGCAGCTTAAGGTCGAACAGGTGGTCCTACGAGCAGTACTTC	CASSLRSNRWSYEQYF
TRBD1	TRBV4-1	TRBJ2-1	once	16	TGCGCCAGCAGCCAAGATATAGGGGGCGCCTACAATGAGCAGTTCTTC	CASSQDIGGAYNEQFF
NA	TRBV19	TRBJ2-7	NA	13	TGTGCCAGTAGTATAGGCCCGGGTCGCGAGCAGTACTTC	CASSIGPGREQYF
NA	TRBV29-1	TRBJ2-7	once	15	TGCAGCGTTGAGTATTGGGGCAGGGAAGTCTACGAGCAGTACTTC	CSVEYWGREVYEQYF
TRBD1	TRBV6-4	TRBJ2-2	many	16	TGTGCCAGCAAAACTACGGACAGGGAAAATACCGGGGAGCTGTTTTTT	CASKTTDRENTGELFF
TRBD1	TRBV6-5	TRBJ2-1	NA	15	TGTGCCAGCAGTTACTCGAGGACAGGGAGAGACGAGCAGTTCTTC	CASSYSRTGRDEQFF
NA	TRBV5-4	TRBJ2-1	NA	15	TGTGCCAGCACCCGGGGGGGACAGGGATACAATGAGCAGTTCTTC	CASTRGGQGYNEQFF
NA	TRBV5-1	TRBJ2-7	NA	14	TGCGCCAGCAGTCCCTTCCCCCAGGCCTACGAGCAGTACTTC	CASSPFPQAYEQYF
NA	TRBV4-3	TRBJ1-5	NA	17	TGCGCCAGCAGCCAAGAATTACGGCACAGGGGCAATCAGCCCCAGCATTTT	CASSQELRHRGNQPQHF
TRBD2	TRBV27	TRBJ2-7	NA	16	TGTGCCAGCAGTTTAGCGGGAGGTATCCCGACCTACGAGCAGTACTTC	CASSLAGGIPTYEQYF
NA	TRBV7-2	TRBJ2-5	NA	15	TGTGCCAGCAGCTTGGGGAGACGCGGGGAGGAGACCCAGTACTTC	CASSLGRRGEETQYF
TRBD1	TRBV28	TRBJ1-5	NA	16	TGTGCCAGCAGTTTTGTGACAGGGGTGGGCAATCAGCCCCAGCATTTT	CASSFVTGVGNQPQHF
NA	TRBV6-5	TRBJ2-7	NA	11	TGTGCCAGCGGCGGGAAGTACGAGCAGTACTTC	CASGGKYEQYF
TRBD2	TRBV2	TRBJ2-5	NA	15	TGTGCCAGCTTGTGGGCTAGCGGGGTCCAAGAGACCCAGTACTTC	CASLWASGVQETQYF
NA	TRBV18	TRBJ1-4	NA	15	TGTGCCAGCTCACCAGCCCGACAGTCTAATGAAAAACTGTTTTTT	CASSPARQSNEKLFF
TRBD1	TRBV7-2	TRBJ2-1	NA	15	TGTGCCAGCAGCTCGGACAGGGGGAATAACCATGAGCAGTTCTTC	CASSSDRGNNHEQFF
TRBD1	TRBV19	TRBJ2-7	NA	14	TGTGCCAGTAGTGCGGGACAGGTCGTAGGGGAGCAGTACTTC	CASSAGQVVGEQYF
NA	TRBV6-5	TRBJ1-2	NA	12	TGTGCCAGCAGTTTTAAAGGGGGTGGCTACACCTTC	CASSFKGGGYTF
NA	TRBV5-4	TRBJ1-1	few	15	TGTGCCAGCAGCTTAGAATGGGAGGGGAACACTGAAGCTTTCTTT	CASSLEWEGNTEAFF
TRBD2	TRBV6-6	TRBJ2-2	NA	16	TGTGCCAGCAGCAGGACTAGCGGGGGCCTCACCGGGGAGCTGTTTTTT	CASSRTSGGLTGELFF
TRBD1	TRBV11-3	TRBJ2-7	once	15	TGTGCCAGCAGCTCCGGTCCCGGGACAGGGATCGAGCAGTACTTC	CASSSGPGTGIEQYF
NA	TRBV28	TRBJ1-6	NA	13	TGTGCCTCCATGTCCGGGGGTAGTTTACCCCTCCACTTT	CASMSGGSLPLHF
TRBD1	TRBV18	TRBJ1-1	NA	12	TGTGCCAGCTCACCACAGGACAGGGTTGCTTTCTTT	CASSPQDRVAFF
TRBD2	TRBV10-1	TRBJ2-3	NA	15	TGCGCCAGCAGTGATAAGGCGGGGGGGCCAGATACGCAGTATTTT	CASSDKAGGPDTQYF
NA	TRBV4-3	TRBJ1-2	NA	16	TGCGCCAGCAGCCTTAGGGTAGGGCGGACACGCTATGGCTACACCTTC	CASSLRVGRTRYGYTF
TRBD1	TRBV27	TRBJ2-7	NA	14	TGTGCCAGCAGTTCCCGGACAGGAGCCTACGAGCAGTACTTC	CASSSRTGAYEQYF
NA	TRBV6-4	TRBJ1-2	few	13	TGTGCCAGCAGTCAGGACCCGGCGGGTGGCTACACCTTC	CASSQDPAGGYTF
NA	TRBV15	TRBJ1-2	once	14	TGTGCCACCGGCGAGGGAGACGGGACATATGGCTACACCTTC	CATGEGDGTYGYTF
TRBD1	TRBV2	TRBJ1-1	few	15	TGTGCCAGCAGCAAGGACAGGGGGTACGTCACTGAAGCTTTCTTT	CASSKDRGYVTEAFF
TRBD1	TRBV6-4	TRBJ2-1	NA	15	TGTGCCAGCAGTACCGAACCGGGACAGTTCAATGAGCAGTTCTTC	CASSTEPGQFNEQFF
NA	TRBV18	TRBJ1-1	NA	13	TGTGCCAGCCAGGACGCGGGTACCACTGAAGCTTTCTTT	CASQDAGTTEAFF
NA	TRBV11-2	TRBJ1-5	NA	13	TGTGCCAGCAGCTTAGGTCCTGACAAGCCCCAGCATTTT	CASSLGPDKPQHF
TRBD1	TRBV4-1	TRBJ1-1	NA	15	TGCGCCAGCAGCCAGACCTCAGGGGGAGCAGCTGAAGCTTTCTTT	CASSQTSGGAAEAFF
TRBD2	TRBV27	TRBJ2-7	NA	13	TGTGCCAGCACGCAAAGCGGGAAGGGAGAGCAGTACTTC	CASTQSGKGEQYF
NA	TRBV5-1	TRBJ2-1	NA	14	TGCGCCAGCAGCATACAACCCTCCTACAATGAGCAGTTCTTC	CASSIQPSYNEQFF
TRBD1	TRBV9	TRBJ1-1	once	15	TGTGCCAGCAGCGTAAATATGCAGGGGGCTTTTGATGCTTTCTTT	CASSVNMQGAFDAFF
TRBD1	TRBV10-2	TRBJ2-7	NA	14	TGCGCCAGCAGTGATAAAGGGACAGGGGGCGAGCAGTACTTC	CASSDKGTGGEQYF
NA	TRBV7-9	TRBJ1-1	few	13	TGTGCCAGCCTCGGAAGGGGAAACACTGAAGCTTTCTTT	CASLGRGNTEAFF
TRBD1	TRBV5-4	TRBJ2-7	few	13	TGTGCCAGCAACCAGGGGGAGAGTGAGTCGCAGTACTTC	CASNQGESESQYF